This entry lists 22 T cell receptor beta chains sequenced from one sample in a study of cytomegalovirus exposure and HLA in healthy donors. Researchers ran the PCR with 60 Vbeta and 13 Jbeta primers. Generated by immunoSEQ multiplex PCR, the TCRdb table keeps only in-frame clones and is missing some. The sample carries just over 150,000 clones, around 80% recorded once. The material sequenced was PBMCs. The receptors derive from a man aged 18 to 30 in good health and CMV-seronegative.

The chain combines TRBV5-4 with TRBJ2-1; TRBD1 is a possible D gene (5 bases). Deletions cut 0 bases from V and 2 bases from J, with 9 bases between. CDR3 length: 15 residues. Germline CDR1 reads SGHNT; CDR2 reads YYREEE (reference sequence). The chain's CDR3 is CASSLDRPTYNEQFF. Here the CDR3 DNA reads TGTGCCAGCAGCTTGGACAGGCCTACCTACAATGAGCAGTTCTTC.

This clone was detected only a few times. The CDR3 bases are TGTGCCATCGCCGAACAGGGGGCCGGTCAGCCCCAGCATTTT. This encodes CAIAEQGAGQPQHF. The chain links TRBV10-3 to TRBJ1-5, with 9 bases aligning to TRBD1. V lost 8 bases to trimming and J lost 6 bases; unmatched junction nucleotides: 8. The CDR3 extends over 14 amino acids. Germline CDR1 ENHRY, CDR2 SYGVKD.

The genes are TRBV7-9 and TRBJ1-5; 10 bases are a match to TRBD1. The CDR3 has 15 residues. CDR1 is SEHNR and CDR2 is FQNEAQ in the germline V gene (reference sequence). With V trimmed by 4 bases and J by 7 bases, 7 bases remained unmatched. DNA of the CDR3: TGTGCCAGCAGCTCGACAGGGGGCTCCGGCCAGCCCCAGCATTTT. Amino acids: CASSSTGGSGQPQHF.

This rearrangement joins TRBV7-2 to TRBJ2-1; 8 nucleotides align to TRBD2. Germline V CDR1 and CDR2: SGHTA, FQGNSA. This CDR3 comprises 16 residues. Trimming took 1 base from V and 3 from J; bases not matched to a gene: 5. CDR3 nucleotide sequence: TGTGCCAGCAGCTTAGTTTCGCGGGGGGTCTACAATGAGCAGTTCTTC. Translation: CASSLVSRGVYNEQFF. The variable domain in full, completed from reference TRBV7-2 and TRBJ2-1, reads GAGVSQSPSNKVTEKGKDVELRCDPISGHTALYWYRQSLGQGLEFLIYFQGNSAPDKSGLPSDRFSAERTGGSVSTLTIQRTQQEDSAVYLCASSLVSRGVYNEQFFGPGTRLTVL.

This chain joins TRBV4-3 and TRBJ1-5, with D perhaps TRBD1 (5 bases). Trimming removed 1 base at V and 9 bases at J, with 10 bases between. This CDR3 contains 13 residues. Germline V gene sequence: CDR1 LGHNA, CDR2 YSLEER. CDR3 sequence: CASSQGWGGPQHF. The CDR3 nucleotides read TGCGCCAGCAGCCAAGGGTGGGGGGGGCCCCAGCATTTT.

Only a few counts were recorded for this clone. V and J are TRBV18 and TRBJ1-5, with TRBD1 matching over 7 bases. CDR1 is KGHSH, CDR2 LQKENI, per germline. Trimming at V came to 2 bases and at J to 5 bases, leaving 3 bases not matched to a gene. CDR3 length: 14 residues. CDR3 DNA: TGTGCCAGCTCACCAGGGACAGCATATCAGCCCCAGCATTTT. Translated: CASSPGTAYQPQHF.

This rearrangement joins TRBV9 to TRBJ1-1; tentatively, D is TRBD1 (6 bases). The length of the CDR3 is 12 residues. V dropped 5 bases and J dropped 7 bases, with 12 bases sitting between them. Germline V gene sequence: CDR1 SGDLS, CDR2 YYNGEE. The CDR3 DNA reads TGTGCCAGCAGAGGGGACACATTTGAAGCTTTCTTT. Its protein is CASRGDTFEAFF.

The J gene is TRBJ2-7, the V gene TRBV7-2, with 10 positions matching TRBD2. Trimming at V came to 6 bases and at J to 2 bases, leaving 4 bases not matched to a gene. This CDR3 spans 14 amino acids. Germline CDR1 reads SGHTA; CDR2 reads FQGNSA. The CDR3 nucleotides are TGTGCCAGCAGACCGGGACTAGCGACCTACGAGCAGTACTTC. This gives the protein CASRPGLATYEQYF.

The chain carries TRBV2 and TRBJ2-1; 11 bases align to TRBD2. Trimming cost V 10 bases and J 8 bases; bases outside gene matches: 10. Per germline, CDR1 SNHLY and CDR2 FYNNEI. This CDR3 spans 14 amino acids. The CDR3 spells CATPLAGGQDEQFF. DNA for the CDR3: TGTGCCACCCCGTTAGCGGGGGGGCAGGATGAGCAGTTCTTC.

This chain connects TRBV28 to TRBJ2-5, with 14 bases fitting TRBD2. J lost 5 bases, V lost 7 bases, and 15 bases had no gene match. The CDR3 loop spans 18 amino acids. Germline V CDR1 and CDR2: MDHEN, SYDVKM. The CDR3 sequence: CASTQGLAGESVSETQYF. Written as DNA, the CDR3 is TGTGCCAGCACCCAGGGACTAGCGGGAGAAAGCGTAAGTGAGACCCAGTACTTC.

This sequence joins TRBV7-8 and TRBJ2-3; D might be TRBD2 (5 bases). V lost 2 bases, J lost 2 bases, and 11 bases lay in between. The CDR3 runs to 15 residues. Looked up from germline, CDR1 is SGHVS and CDR2 is FQNEAQ. The CDR3 region is CASSLSGLSTDTQYF. As DNA, the CDR3 is TGTGCCAGCAGCTTAAGCGGACTCTCCACAGATACGCAGTATTTT.

Notes on this clone: This sample includes further DNA sequences coding for the same CDR3. The rearrangement uses TRBV18 and TRBJ1-1; 9 bases match TRBD1. CDR3 size: 14 residues. CDR1 is KGHSH and CDR2 is LQKENI in the germline V gene. Trimming took 3 bases from V and 1 from J; bases not matched to a gene: 0. The CDR3 coding sequence is TGTGCCAGCTCACCGGGACAGGGGAACACTGAAGCTTTCTTT. It is translated as CASSPGQGNTEAFF.

This sequence joins TRBV18 and TRBJ2-6; D is possibly TRBD1 (5 bases). The CDR3 spans 17 residues. CDR1 and CDR2 from the germline V gene are KGHSH and LQKENI. Trimming shortened V by 2 bases and J by 4 bases, and 15 bases separated the two germline ends. The CDR3 DNA follows: TGTGCCAGCTCACCAAGGACACCGGTTTCGGGGGCCAACGTCCTGACTTTC. It codes for CASSPRTPVSGANVLTF.

This rearrangement joins TRBV27 to TRBJ2-1, with D possibly matching TRBD2 (5 bases). Trimming removed 6 bases at V and 6 bases at J, with 21 bases between. The germline gives CDR1 MNHEY, CDR2 SMNVEV (reference sequence). The CDR3 extends over 16 amino acids. The CDR3 DNA reads as TGTGCCAGCAGCCGCGGACTCTCCCTAGGCGGCAATGAGCAGTTCTTC. Translating gives CASSRGLSLGGNEQFF.

J is TRBJ2-5 and V is TRBV9, with D perhaps matching TRBD1 (6 bases). Trimming shortened V by 0 bases and J by 5 bases, and 14 bases separated the two germline ends. The length of the CDR3 is 15 residues. Germline CDR1 is SGDLS and CDR2 is YYNGEE. CDR3 nucleotide sequence: TGTGCCAGCAGCGTAGGTGGACAGTCCATGGAGACCCAGTACTTC. Translation gives CASSVGGQSMETQYF.

This clone was seen just once. The CDR3 loop reads CATGRGGASSYEQYF. CDR3 sequence (DNA): TGTGCCACGGGGAGGGGGGGGGCGAGCTCCTACGAGCAGTACTTC. This rearrangement joins TRBV6-5 to TRBJ2-7; D might be TRBD2 (7 bases). The CDR3 runs 15 residues. Trimming pared 10 bases from V and 0 bases from J, leaving 19 bases between. Germline lookup yields CDR1 MNHEY and CDR2 SVGAGI.

V is TRBV14 and J is TRBJ1-6; D unclear. The CDR3 has 13 residues. The V end was cut by 4 bases, the J end by 10 bases, with 11 bases between. Germline lookup yields CDR1 SGHDN and CDR2 FVKESK. This chain's CDR3 is CASSRAIQSPLHF. For the CDR3, the DNA is TGTGCCAGCAGCCGGGCGATCCAGTCACCCCTCCACTTT. Full variable domain (missing parts from reference TRBV14 and TRBJ1-6): EAGVTQFPSHSVIEKGQTVTLRCDPISGHDNLYWYRRVMGKEIKFLLHFVKESKQDESGMPNNRFLAERTGGTYSTLKVQPAELEDSGVYFCASSRAIQSPLHFGNGTRLTVT.

This chain connects TRBV4-1 to TRBJ2-5; D is possibly TRBD2 (5 bases). The V end was cut by 4 bases, the J end by 7 bases, with 28 bases between. CDR1 and CDR2 from the germline V gene are MGHRA and YSYEKL. The CDR3 contains 18 residues. This CDR3 reads CASSPPSPEGGLARTQYF. CDR3 sequence (DNA): TGCGCCAGCAGCCCACCCTCCCCAGAGGGCGGGCTAGCAAGGACCCAGTACTTC.

The genes are TRBV16 and TRBJ1-2; TRBD1 agrees at 9 bases. The length of the CDR3 is 16 residues. Germline V gene lookup returns CDR1 KGHSY and CDR2 FQNENV. With V trimmed by 4 bases and J by 4 bases, 10 bases remained unmatched. This CDR3 is CASSPIPDRGSYGYTF. The CDR3 DNA is TGTGCCAGCAGCCCTATCCCGGACAGGGGAAGCTATGGCTACACCTTC.

V gene TRBV28 combines with J gene TRBJ1-5, with D possibly being TRBD1 (6 bases). Trimming stripped 5 bases from V and 0 bases from J, with 11 bases between. CDR1 is MDHEN and CDR2 is SYDVKM in the germline V gene. This CDR3 spans 15 amino acids. CDR3 residues: CASSPTGPSNQPQHF. CDR3 coding DNA: TGTGCCAGCAGTCCGACAGGTCCTAGCAATCAGCCCCAGCATTTT.

V is TRBV2 and J is TRBJ2-3; D unresolved. Germline lookup yields CDR1 SNHLY and CDR2 FYNNEI. Trimming took 2 bases from V and 4 from J, leaving 4 bases between them. The CDR3 consists of 12 residues. CDR3 coding DNA: TGTGCCAGCAGTGAAACGGCAGATACGCAGTATTTT. The encoded protein is CASSETADTQYF.

The chain couples TRBV5-1 to TRBJ2-3; D call uncertain. Germline CDR1 and CDR2: SGHRS and YFSETQ. The CDR3 runs to 15 residues. With 7 bases removed from V and 1 base from J, the gap between germline ends came to 16 bases. CDR3 region: CASSTDLGGTDTQYF. CDR3 bases: TGCGCCAGCTCCACCGACCTAGGTGGCACAGATACGCAGTATTTT.